Below, one TCR beta chain is given with its context. The sample belongs to a study of follicular helper T cells after annual influenza vaccination. The assay was immunoSEQ multiplex PCR, and TCRdb's table has in-frame clones only and misses some. This table holds fewer than 9,000 clones, approximately 80% found once. Noted time point: 2014-2015 season, pre-vaccination. The receptor was derived from an adult who received the influenza vaccine. Material: CXCR5+ CD38- circulating T follicular helper cells from blood, obtained on the day of influenza vaccination. Subset noted: circulating Tfh, non-naive CD4+CXCR5+PD-1+ (ICOS+CD38+ or ICOS-CD38-).

This chain's CDR3 is CASSPTSGTPPYEQYF. The CDR3 DNA sequence: TGTGCCAGCTCACCTACGTCCGGGACACCTCCCTACGAGCAGTACTTC. The chain joins TRBV18 to TRBJ2-7; the D gene is possibly TRBD1 (6 bases). The V end lost 3 bases, the J end lost 2 bases, and 17 bases lay between the germline ends. Germline values: CDR1 KGHSH, CDR2 LQKENI. CDR3 length: 16 amino acids.